This T cell receptor (beta chain) was sequenced during a study of immune cell composition in non-small cell lung cancer. General study results and limits: Tumour TCR-beta clonality showed no significant link to smoking pack-years.

Remarks on this clone: The antigen remains unidentified.

Clones were sequenced by immunoSEQ multiplex PCR, and TCRdb holds only the in-frame ones, with some missing. This table holds 3,000 to 4,000 clones, around three quarters found once. With V trimmed by 2 bases and J by 7 bases, 24 bases remained unmatched. This CDR3 contains 20 residues. Germline V gives CDR1 LNHDA, CDR2 SQIVND (reference sequence). Normal lung was sampled as far from the tumour as possible, at least 3 cm. Template was genomic DNA from frozen, unsorted single-cell suspensions. The sequencing sample was made of non-adjacent lung tissue. V gene TRBV19 combines with J gene TRBJ2-5, with 8 bases matching TRBD2. This TCR came from a human donor with non-small cell lung cancer. CDR3 in DNA: TGTGCCAGTAGTATATCCCGCGCGGCGGGGGGTAGCGACGGTTTAGGGACCCAGTACTTC. It encodes CASSISRAAGGSDGLGTQYF.